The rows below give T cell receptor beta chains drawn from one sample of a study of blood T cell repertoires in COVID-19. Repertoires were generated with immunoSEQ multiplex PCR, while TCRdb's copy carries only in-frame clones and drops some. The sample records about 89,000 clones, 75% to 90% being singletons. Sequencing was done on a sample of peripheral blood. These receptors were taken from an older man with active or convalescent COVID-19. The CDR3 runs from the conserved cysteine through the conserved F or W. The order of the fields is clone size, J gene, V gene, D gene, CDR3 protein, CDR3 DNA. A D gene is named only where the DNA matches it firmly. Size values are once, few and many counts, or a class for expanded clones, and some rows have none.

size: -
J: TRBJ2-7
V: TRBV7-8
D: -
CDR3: CASSLQGSGTYEQYF
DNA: TGTGCCAGCAGCCTACAGGGATCCGGGACCTACGAGCAGTACTTC

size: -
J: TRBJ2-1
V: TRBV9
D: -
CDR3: CASTAETGLGHSEQFF
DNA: TGTGCCAGCACCGCCGAAACGGGACTGGGTCATAGTGAGCAGTTCTTC

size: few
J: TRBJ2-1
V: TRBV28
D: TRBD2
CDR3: CASSLSPSGRNEQFF
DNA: TGTGCCAGCAGTTTATCCCCTAGCGGGAGGAATGAGCAGTTCTTC

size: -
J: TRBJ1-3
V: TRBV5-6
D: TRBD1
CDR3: CASSLTGANTIYF
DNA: TGTGCCAGCAGCTTGACAGGGGCCAACACCATATATTTT

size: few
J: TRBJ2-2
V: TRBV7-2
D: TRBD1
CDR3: CASSLTGGTGELFF
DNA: TGTGCCAGCAGCTTGACAGGGGGAACCGGGGAGCTGTTTTTT

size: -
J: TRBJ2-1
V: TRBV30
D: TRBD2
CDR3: CAWPQLAALYNEQFF
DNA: TGTGCCTGGCCCCAACTAGCGGCGCTCTACAATGAGCAGTTCTTC

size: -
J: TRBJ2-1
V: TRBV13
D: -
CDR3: CASSDTQGGNEQFF
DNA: TGTGCCAGCAGCGATACACAGGGAGGGAATGAGCAGTTCTTC

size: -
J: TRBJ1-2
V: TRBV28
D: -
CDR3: CASRSSLHDGYTF
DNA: TGTGCCAGCAGGAGTAGCCTCCACGATGGCTACACCTTC

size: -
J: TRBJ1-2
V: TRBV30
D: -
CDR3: CAWGRRGYGYTF
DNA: TGTGCCTGGGGACGAAGGGGCTATGGCTACACCTTC

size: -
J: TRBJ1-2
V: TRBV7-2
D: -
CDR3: CASSAQGGGYTF
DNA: TGTGCCAGCAGCGCACAGGGTGGAGGCTACACCTTC

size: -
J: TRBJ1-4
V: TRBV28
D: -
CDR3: CASSSLGGVNEKLFF
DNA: TGTGCCAGCAGTTCCCTAGGGGGGGTTAATGAAAAACTGTTTTTT

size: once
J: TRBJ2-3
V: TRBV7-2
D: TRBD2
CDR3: CASSLAHTGGQDTQYF
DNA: TGTGCCAGCAGCTTAGCCCATACGGGAGGGCAAGATACGCAGTATTTT

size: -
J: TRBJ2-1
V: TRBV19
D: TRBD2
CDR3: CASSIFGTSGHNEQFF
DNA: TGTGCCAGTAGTATATTTGGGACTAGCGGCCACAATGAGCAGTTCTTC

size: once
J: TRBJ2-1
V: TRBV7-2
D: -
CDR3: CASSLEVLRELSYNEQFF
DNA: TGTGCCAGCAGCTTAGAGGTCTTGCGGGAATTATCCTACAATGAGCAGTTCTTC

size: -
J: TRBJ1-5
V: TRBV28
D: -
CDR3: CASSIIARSGQPQHF
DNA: TGTGCCAGCAGTATCATTGCCAGGAGCGGTCAGCCCCAGCATTTT

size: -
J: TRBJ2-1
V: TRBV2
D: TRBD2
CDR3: CASRLQGLAGSEQFF
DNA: TGTGCCAGCAGACTCCAGGGACTAGCGGGTTCTGAGCAGTTCTTC

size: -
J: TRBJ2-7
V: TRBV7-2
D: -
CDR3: CASSLDAVTYEQYF
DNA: TGTGCCAGCAGCTTAGATGCGGTTACCTACGAGCAGTACTTC

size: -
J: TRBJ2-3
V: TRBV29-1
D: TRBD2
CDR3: CSVVGLAGGTDTQYF
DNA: TGCAGCGTCGTCGGACTAGCGGGAGGCACAGATACGCAGTATTTT

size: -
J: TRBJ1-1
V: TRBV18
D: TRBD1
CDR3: CASSPTGGGTEAFF
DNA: TGTGCCAGCTCACCAACAGGGGGGGGTACTGAAGCTTTCTTT

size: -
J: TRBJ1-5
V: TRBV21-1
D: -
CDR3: CASSTQGMSNQPQHF
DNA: TGTGCCAGCAGCACACAGGGGATGAGCAATCAGCCCCAGCATTTT

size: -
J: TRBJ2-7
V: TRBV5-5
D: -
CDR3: CASIPSGERGEQYF
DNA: TGTGCCAGCATCCCTTCGGGAGAGCGAGGCGAGCAGTACTTC

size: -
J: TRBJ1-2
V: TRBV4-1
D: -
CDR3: CASSQGAGRYGYTF
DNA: TGCGCCAGCAGCCAAGGGGCGGGGAGGTATGGCTACACCTTC

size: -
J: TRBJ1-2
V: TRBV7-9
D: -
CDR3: CASSSSGGSLSGYTF
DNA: TGTGCCAGCAGCTCCAGCGGGGGATCTCTATCTGGCTACACCTTC

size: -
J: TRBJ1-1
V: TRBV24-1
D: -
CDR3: CATSDSRGGASTEAFF
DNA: TGTGCCACCAGTGACTCCCGGGGAGGGGCGAGTACTGAAGCTTTCTTT

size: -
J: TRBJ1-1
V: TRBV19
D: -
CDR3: CASSLSGNLNTEAFF
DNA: TGTGCCAGTAGTCTCTCAGGGAACTTGAACACTGAAGCTTTCTTT

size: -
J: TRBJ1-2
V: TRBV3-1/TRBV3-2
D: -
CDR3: CASSPKGGGFNYGYTF
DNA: TGTGCCAGCAGCCCAAAGGGGGGGGGATTTAACTATGGCTACACCTTC

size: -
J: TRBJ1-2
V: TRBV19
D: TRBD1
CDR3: CASRPKDRGLPGYTF
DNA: TGTGCCAGTAGACCTAAGGACAGGGGTTTGCCTGGCTACACCTTC

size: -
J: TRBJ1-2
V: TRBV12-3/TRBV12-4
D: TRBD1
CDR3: CASSFRQGEGYTF
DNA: TGTGCCAGCAGTTTCCGACAGGGTGAGGGCTACACCTTC

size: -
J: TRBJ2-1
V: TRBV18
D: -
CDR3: CASSPDRGSYNEQFF
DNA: TGTGCCAGCTCACCCGACAGAGGCTCCTACAATGAGCAGTTCTTC

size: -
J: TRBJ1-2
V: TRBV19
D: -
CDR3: CASSIRAGPKFLDGYTF
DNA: TGTGCCAGTAGTATTCGGGCAGGGCCAAAATTTTTGGATGGCTACACCTTC

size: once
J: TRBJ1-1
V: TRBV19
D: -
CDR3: CASSERLTEAFF
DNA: TGTGCCAGTAGTGAGCGTCTCACTGAAGCTTTCTTT

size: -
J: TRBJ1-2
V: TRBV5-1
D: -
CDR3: CASSLDYAGYGYTF
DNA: TGCGCCAGCAGCTTGGACTACGCGGGCTATGGCTACACCTTC

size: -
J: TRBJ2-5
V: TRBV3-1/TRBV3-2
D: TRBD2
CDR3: CASSQGGGAQTAQYF
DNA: TGTGCCAGCAGCCAAGGGGGGGGAGCCCAAACGGCCCAGTACTTC

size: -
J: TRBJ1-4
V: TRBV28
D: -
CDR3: CASSQTGGLANEKLFF
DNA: TGTGCCAGCAGCCAAACCGGGGGACTCGCTAATGAAAAACTGTTTTTT

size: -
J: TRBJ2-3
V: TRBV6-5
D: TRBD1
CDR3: CASSRDRGADTQYF
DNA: TGTGCCAGCAGCAGGGACAGGGGGGCAGATACGCAGTATTTT

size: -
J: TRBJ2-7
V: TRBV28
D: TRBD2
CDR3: CASSPEREILYEQYF
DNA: TGTGCCAGCAGTCCCGAGCGGGAGATTCTCTACGAGCAGTACTTC

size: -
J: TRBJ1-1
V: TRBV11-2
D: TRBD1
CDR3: CASSSPYRGDTEAFF
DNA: TGTGCCAGCAGCTCCCCTTACAGGGGAGATACTGAAGCTTTCTTT

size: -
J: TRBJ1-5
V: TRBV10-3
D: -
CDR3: CAISESYLSNQPQHF
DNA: TGTGCCATCAGTGAGTCGTATCTGAGCAATCAGCCCCAGCATTTT

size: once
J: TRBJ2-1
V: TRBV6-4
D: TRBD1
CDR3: CASSEGQGSGEQFF
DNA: TGTGCCAGCAGTGAAGGACAGGGGAGCGGTGAGCAGTTCTTC

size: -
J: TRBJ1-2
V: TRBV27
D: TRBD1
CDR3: CASTRTGKNYGYTF
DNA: TGTGCCAGCACCCGGACAGGGAAAAACTATGGCTACACCTTC

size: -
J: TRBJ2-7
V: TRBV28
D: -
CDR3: CASRRLIPYEQYF
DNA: TGTGCCAGCAGGCGTTTAATCCCCTACGAGCAGTACTTC

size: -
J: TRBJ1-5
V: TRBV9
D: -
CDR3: CASSVGQGNQPQHF
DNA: TGTGCCAGCAGCGTAGGGCAGGGCAATCAGCCCCAGCATTTT

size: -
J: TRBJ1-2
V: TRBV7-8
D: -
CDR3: CASSSRQGWYGYTF
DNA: TGTGCCAGCAGCTCCCGCCAGGGATGGTATGGCTACACCTTC

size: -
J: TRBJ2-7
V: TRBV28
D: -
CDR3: CASSSIRDNLYYEQYF
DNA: TGTGCCAGCAGTTCGATCCGGGACAACCTTTACTACGAGCAGTACTTC

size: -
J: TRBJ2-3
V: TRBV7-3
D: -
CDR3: CASSPRPSGASTDTQYF
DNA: TGTGCCAGCAGCCCCCGGCCCAGCGGAGCTAGCACAGATACGCAGTATTTT

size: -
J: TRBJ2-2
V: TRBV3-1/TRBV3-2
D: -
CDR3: CASSQRDGTTGELFF
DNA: TGTGCCAGCAGCCAGCGGGACGGGACCACCGGGGAGCTGTTTTTT

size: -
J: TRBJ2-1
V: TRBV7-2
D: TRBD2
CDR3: CASSLVAGLYNEQFF
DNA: TGTGCCAGCAGCTTAGTAGCGGGCCTGTACAATGAGCAGTTCTTC

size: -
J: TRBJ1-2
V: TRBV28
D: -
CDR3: CASSFQGRANYGYTF
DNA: TGTGCCAGCAGTTTCCAGGGGAGAGCTAACTATGGCTACACCTTC

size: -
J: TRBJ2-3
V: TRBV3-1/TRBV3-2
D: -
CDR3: CASSRSGGLSTDTQYF
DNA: TGTGCCAGCAGCCGCTCGGGCGGGTTGAGCACAGATACGCAGTATTTT

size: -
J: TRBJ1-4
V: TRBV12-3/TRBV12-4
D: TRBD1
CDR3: CASQTLHRGSLFF
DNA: TGTGCCAGCCAAACTCTTCACAGGGGTTCGCTGTTTTTT

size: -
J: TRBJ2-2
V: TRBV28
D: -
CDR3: CASSSTGELFF
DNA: TGTGCCAGCAGCTCTACCGGGGAGCTGTTTTTT

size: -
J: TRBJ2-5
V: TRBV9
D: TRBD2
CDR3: CASSTTSGVQETQYF
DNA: TGTGCCAGCAGCACAACTAGCGGGGTTCAAGAGACCCAGTACTTC

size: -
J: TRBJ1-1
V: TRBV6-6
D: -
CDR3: CASSDRDGGDTEAFF
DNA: TGTGCCAGCAGTGACCGGGATGGGGGGGACACTGAAGCTTTCTTT